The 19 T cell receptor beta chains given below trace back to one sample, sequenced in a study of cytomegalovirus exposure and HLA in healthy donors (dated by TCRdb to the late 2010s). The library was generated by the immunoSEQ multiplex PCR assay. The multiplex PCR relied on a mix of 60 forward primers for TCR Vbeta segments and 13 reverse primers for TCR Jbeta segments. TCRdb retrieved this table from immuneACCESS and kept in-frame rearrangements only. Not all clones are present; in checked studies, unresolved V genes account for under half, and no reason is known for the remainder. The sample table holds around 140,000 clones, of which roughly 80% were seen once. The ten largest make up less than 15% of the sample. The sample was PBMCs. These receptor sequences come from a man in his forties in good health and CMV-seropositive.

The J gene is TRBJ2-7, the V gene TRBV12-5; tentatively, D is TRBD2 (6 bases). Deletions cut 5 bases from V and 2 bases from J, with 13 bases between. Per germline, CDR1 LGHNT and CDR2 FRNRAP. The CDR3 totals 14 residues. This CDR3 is CASGKAGGTYEQYF. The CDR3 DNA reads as TGTGCTAGTGGTAAAGCGGGTGGGACCTACGAGCAGTACTTC.

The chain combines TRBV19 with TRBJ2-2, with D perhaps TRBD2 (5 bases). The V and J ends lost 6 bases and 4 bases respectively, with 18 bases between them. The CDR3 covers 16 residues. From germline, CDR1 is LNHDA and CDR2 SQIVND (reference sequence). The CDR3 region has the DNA TGTGCCAGTAGCCGGCCGCCGGGGATGGGCACCGGGGAGCTGTTTTTT. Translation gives CASSRPPGMGTGELFF.

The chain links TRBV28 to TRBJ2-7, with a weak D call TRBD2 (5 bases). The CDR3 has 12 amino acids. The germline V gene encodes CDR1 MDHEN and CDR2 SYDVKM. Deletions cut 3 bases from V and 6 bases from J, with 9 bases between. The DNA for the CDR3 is TGTGCCAGCAGTTTGAGGGTTGGCGAGCAGTACTTC. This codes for CASSLRVGEQYF.

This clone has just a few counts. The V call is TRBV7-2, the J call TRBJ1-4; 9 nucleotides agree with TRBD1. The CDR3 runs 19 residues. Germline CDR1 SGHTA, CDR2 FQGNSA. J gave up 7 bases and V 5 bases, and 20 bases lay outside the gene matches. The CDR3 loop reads CASSPEGGQGFSMGEKLFF. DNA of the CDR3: TGTGCCAGCAGCCCCGAGGGGGGACAGGGATTTTCGATGGGTGAAAAACTGTTTTTT.

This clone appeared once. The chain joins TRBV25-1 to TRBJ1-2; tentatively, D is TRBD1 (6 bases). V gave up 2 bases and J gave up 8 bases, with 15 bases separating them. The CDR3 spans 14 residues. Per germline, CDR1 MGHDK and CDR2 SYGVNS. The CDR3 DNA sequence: TGTGCCAGCAGTGAACAGGGGAGCCTCGAGGGCTACACCTTC. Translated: CASSEQGSLEGYTF.

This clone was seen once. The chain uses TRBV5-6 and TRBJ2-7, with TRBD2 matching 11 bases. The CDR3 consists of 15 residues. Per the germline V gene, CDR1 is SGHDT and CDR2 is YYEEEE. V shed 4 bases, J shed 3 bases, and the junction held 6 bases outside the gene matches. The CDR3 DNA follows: TGTGCCAGCAGCCCCAGGACTAGCGGGCTCTACGAGCAGTACTTC. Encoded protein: CASSPRTSGLYEQYF.

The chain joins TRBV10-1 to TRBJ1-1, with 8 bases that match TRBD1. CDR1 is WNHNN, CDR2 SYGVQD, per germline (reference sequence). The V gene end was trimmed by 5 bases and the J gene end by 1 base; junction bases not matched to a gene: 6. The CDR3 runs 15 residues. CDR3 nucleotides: TGCGCCAGCAGTCCAGGGGGCCCCGGGAACACTGAAGCTTTCTTT. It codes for CASSPGGPGNTEAFF.

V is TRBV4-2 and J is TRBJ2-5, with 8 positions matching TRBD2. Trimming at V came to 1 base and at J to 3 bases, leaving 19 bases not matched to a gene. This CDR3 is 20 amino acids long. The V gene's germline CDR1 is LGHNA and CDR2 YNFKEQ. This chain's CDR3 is CASSQAVGLAGLGGKETQYF. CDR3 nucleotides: TGTGCCAGCAGCCAAGCGGTGGGGCTAGCGGGTCTAGGGGGAAAAGAGACCCAGTACTTC.

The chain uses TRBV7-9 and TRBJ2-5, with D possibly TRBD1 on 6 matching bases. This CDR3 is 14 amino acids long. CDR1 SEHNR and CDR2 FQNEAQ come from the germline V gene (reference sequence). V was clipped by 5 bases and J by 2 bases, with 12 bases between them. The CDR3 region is CASSPGTSQETQYF. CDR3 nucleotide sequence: TGTGCCAGCAGCCCCGGGACATCTCAAGAGACCCAGTACTTC.

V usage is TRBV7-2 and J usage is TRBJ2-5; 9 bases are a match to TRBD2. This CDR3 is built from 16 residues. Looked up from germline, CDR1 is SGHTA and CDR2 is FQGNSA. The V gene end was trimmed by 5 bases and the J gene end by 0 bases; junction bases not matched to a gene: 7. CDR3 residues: CASSKRTSVYQETQYF. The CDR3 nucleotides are TGTGCCAGCAGCAAACGGACTAGCGTGTACCAAGAGACCCAGTACTTC.

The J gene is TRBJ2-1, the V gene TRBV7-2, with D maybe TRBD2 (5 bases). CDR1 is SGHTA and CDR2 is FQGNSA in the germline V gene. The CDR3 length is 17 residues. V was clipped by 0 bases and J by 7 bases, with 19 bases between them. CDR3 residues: CASSLARGRTKGNEQFF. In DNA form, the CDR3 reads TGTGCCAGCAGCTTAGCGCGAGGGCGCACAAAAGGGAATGAGCAGTTCTTC.

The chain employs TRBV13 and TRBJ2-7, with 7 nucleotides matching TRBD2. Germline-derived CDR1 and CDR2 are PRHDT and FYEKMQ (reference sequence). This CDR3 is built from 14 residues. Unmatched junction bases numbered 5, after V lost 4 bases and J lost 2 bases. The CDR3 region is CASSSREAPYEQYF. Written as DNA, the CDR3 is TGTGCCAGCAGCTCCCGGGAGGCCCCCTACGAGCAGTACTTC.

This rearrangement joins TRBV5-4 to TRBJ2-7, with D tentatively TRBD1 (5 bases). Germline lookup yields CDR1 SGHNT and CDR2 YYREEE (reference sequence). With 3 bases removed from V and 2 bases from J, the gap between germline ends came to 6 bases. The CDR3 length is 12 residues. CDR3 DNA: TGTGCCAGCAGCTCGGACACCTACGAGCAGTACTTC. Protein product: CASSSDTYEQYF.

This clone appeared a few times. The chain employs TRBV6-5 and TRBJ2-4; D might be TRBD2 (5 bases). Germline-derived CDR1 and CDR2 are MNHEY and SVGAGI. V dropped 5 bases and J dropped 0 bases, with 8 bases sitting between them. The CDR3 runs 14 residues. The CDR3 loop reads CASSPGLAKNIQYF. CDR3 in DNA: TGTGCCAGCAGTCCCGGACTAGCCAAAAACATTCAGTACTTC.

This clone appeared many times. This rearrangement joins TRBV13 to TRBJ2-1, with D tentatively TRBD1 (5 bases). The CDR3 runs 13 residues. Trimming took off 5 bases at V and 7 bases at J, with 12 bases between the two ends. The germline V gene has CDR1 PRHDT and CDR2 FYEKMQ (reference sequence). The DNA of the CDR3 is TGTGCCAGCAGCCAAGGGGTCCTGAATGAGCAGTTCTTC. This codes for CASSQGVLNEQFF.

The CDR3 region is CASSYSKRGSYGYTF. The DNA of the CDR3 is TGTGCCAGCAGTTACTCGAAAAGAGGGAGCTATGGCTACACCTTC. The chain uses TRBV6-5 and TRBJ1-2; no firm D call. The CDR3 spans 15 residues. V shed 0 bases and J shed 4 bases, with 12 bases lying between them. Germline lookup yields CDR1 MNHEY and CDR2 SVGAGI.

CDR3 coding DNA: TGTGCCAGCAGCGTAACAGGGACCCTCTCCTACGAGCAGTACTTC. Translated, it gives CASSVTGTLSYEQYF. The gene calls are TRBV28 and TRBJ2-7; D possibly corresponds to TRBD1 (6 bases). Trimming removed 6 bases at V and 0 bases at J, with 15 bases between. The CDR3 extends over 15 amino acids. Germline CDR1 and CDR2: MDHEN and SYDVKM.

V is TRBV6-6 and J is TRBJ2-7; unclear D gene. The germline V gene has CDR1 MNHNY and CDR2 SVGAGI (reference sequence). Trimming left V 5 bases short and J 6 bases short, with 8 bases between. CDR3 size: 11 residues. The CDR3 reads CASSPSREQYF. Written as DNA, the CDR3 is TGTGCCAGCAGTCCTTCGCGCGAGCAGTACTTC.

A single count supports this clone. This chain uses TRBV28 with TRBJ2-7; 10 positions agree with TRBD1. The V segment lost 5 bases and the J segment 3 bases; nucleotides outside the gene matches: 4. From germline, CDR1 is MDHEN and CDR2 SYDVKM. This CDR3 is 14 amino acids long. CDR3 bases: TGTGCCAGCAGTAGACAGGGGGCAGTCTACGAGCAGTACTTC. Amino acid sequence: CASSRQGAVYEQYF.